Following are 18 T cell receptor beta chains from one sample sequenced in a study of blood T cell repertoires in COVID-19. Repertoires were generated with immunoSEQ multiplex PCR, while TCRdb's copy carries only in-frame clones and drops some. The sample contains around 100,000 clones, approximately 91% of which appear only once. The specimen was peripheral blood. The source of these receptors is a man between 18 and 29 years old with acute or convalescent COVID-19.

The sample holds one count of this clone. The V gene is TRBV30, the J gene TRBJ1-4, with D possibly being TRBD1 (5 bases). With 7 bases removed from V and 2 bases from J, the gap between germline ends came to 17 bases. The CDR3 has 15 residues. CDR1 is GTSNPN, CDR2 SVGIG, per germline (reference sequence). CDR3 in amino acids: CALPGAGGTNEKLFF. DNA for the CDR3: TGTGCCTTGCCGGGAGCCGGGGGGACTAATGAAAAACTGTTTTTT.

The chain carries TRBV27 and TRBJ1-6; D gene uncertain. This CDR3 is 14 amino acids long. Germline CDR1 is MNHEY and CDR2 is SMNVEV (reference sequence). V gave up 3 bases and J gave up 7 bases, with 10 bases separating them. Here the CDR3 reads CASSFRGGNSPLHF. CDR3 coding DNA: TGTGCCAGCAGTTTCAGAGGAGGGAATTCACCCCTCCACTTT.

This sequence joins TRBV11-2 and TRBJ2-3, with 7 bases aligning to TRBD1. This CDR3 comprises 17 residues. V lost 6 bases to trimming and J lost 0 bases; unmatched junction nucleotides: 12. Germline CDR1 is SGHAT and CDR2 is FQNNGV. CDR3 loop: CASSLRTGPTSTDTQYF. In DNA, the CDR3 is TGTGCCAGCAGTTTGCGGACAGGACCAACTAGCACAGATACGCAGTATTTT.

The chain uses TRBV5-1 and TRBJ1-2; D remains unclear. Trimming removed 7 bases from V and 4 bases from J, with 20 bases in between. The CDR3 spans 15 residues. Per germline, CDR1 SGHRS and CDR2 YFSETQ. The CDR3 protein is CASLEDPGRSYGYTF. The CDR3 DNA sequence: TGCGCCAGCCTCGAGGATCCTGGCAGAAGCTATGGCTACACCTTC.

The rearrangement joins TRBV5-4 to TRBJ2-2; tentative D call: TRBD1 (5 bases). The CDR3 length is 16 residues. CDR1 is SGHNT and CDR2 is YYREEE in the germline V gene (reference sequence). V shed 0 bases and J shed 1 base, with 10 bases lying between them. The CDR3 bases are TGTGCCAGCAGCTTGGAACCCCAGGGGAACACCGGGGAGCTGTTTTTT. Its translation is CASSLEPQGNTGELFF.

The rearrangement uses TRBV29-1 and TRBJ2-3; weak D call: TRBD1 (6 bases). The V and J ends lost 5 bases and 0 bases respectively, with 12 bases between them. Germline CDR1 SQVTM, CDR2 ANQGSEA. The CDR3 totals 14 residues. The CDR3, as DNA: TGCAGCGTTAAAACAGGGAGTAGCACAGATACGCAGTATTTT. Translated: CSVKTGSSTDTQYF.

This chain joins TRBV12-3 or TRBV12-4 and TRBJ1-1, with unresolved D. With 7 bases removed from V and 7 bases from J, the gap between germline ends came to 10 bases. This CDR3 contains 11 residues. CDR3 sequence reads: CASNNEGEAFF. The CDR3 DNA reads TGTGCCAGCAACAACGAGGGTGAAGCTTTCTTT.

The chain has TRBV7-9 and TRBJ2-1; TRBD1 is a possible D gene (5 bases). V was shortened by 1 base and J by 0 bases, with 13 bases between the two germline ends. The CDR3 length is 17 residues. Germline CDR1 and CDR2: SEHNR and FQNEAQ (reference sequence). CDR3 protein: CASSLEPGMSSYNEQFF. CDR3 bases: TGTGCCAGCAGCTTAGAACCAGGGATGAGCTCCTACAATGAGCAGTTCTTC.

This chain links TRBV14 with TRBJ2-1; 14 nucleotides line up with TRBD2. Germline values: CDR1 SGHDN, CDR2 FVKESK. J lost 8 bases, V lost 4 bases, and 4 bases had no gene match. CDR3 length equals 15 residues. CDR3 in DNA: TGTGCCAGCAGCCCCGGGACTAGCGGGAGTTATGAGCAGTTCTTC. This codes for CASSPGTSGSYEQFF. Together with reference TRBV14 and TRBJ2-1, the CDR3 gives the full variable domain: EAGVTQFPSHSVIEKGQTVTLRCDPISGHDNLYWYRRVMGKEIKFLLHFVKESKQDESGMPNNRFLAERTGGTYSTLKVQPAELEDSGVYFCASSPGTSGSYEQFFGPGTRLTVL.

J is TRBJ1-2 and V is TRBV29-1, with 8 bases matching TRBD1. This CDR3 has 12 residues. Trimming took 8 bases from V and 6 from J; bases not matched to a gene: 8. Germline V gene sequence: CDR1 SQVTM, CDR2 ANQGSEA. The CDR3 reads CSTFTGGDGYTF. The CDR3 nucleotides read TGCAGCACCTTTACAGGGGGGGATGGCTACACCTTC.

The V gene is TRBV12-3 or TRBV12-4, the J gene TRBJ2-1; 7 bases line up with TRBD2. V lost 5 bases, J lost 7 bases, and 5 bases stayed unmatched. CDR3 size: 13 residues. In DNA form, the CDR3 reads TGTGCCAGCAGTCGGACTAGTATGAATGAGCAGTTCTTC. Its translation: CASSRTSMNEQFF.

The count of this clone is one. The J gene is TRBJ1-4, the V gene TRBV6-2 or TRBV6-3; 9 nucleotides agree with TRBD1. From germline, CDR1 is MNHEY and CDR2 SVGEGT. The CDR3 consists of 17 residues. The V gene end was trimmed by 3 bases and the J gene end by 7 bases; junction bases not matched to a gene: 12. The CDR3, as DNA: TGTGCCAGCAGTTATCGGGACAGGGAGGGCTCGGGTGAAAAACTGTTTTTT. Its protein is CASSYRDREGSGEKLFF.

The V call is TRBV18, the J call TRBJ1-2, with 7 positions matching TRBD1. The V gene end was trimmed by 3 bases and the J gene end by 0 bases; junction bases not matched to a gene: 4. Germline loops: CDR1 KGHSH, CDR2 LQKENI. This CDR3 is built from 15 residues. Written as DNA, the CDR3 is TGTGCCAGCTCACCTACAGGGGCCTCTAACTATGGCTACACCTTC. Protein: CASSPTGASNYGYTF. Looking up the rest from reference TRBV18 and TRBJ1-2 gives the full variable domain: NAGVMQNPRHLVRRRGQEARLRCSPMKGHSHVYWYRQLPEEGLKFMVYLQKENIIDESGMPKERFSAEFPKEGPSILRIQQVVRGDSAAYFCASSPTGASNYGYTFGSGTRLTVV.

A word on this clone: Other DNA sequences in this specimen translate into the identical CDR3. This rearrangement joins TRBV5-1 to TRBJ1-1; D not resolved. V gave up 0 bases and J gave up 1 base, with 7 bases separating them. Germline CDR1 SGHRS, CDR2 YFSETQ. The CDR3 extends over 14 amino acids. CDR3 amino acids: CASSLVRGNTEAFF. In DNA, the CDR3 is TGCGCCAGCAGCTTGGTACGGGGGAACACTGAAGCTTTCTTT.

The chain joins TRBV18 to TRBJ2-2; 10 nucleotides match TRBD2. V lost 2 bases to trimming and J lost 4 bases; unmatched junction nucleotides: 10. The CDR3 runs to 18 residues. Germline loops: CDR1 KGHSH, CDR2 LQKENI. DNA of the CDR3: TGTGCCAGCTCACCAGCTAGCGGGAGTTTTCGAGGCACCGGGGAGCTGTTTTTT. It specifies CASSPASGSFRGTGELFF.

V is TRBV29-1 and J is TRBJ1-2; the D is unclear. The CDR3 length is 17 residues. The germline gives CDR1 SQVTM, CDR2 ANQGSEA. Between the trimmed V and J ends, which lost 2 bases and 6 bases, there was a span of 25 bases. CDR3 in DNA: TGCAGCGTTGAATACCCGGCCCTTGGCGGGTCTTTAGATGGCTACACCTTC. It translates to CSVEYPALGGSLDGYTF.

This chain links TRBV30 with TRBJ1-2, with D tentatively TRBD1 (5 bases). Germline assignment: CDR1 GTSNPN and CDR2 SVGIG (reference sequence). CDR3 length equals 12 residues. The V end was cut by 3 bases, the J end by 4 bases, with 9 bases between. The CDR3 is CAWRAGSYGYTF. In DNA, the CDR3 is TGTGCCTGGAGGGCAGGGTCCTATGGCTACACCTTC.

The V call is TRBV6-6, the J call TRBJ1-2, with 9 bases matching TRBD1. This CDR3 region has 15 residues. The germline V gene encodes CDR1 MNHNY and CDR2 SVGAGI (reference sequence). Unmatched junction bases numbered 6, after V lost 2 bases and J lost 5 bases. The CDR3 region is CASSYDRTGDYGYTF. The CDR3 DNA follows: TGTGCCAGCAGTTACGATCGGACAGGGGATTATGGCTACACCTTC.